Listed below are T cell receptor beta chains from one sample, sequenced in a study of cytomegalovirus exposure and HLA in healthy donors. Only in-frame clones appear in the TCRdb table, and some are missing; sequencing was by immunoSEQ multiplex PCR. This sample yields over 150,000 clones, of which about 78% are seen a single time; under 3% belongs to the top ten. The source material was PBMCs. These receptors all come from a woman aged 25 to 39 in good health and CMV-seronegative. CDR3s include the opening cysteine and the closing phenylalanine or tryptophan. Each record gives: D gene, CDR3 length, clone size, V gene, J gene, CDR3 protein, CDR3 DNA. D genes are given only for firm matches. Clone size is shown for a subset of rows, as once, few, many or a class of expanded clone.

>NA|15|NA|TRBV6-1|TRBJ1-1
CASSERAGRNTEAFF
TGTGCCAGCAGTGAAAGGGCAGGGCGGAACACTGAAGCTTTCTTT
>NA|13|once|TRBV29-1|TRBJ2-3
CSVRARGTDTQYF
TGCAGCGTTCGGGCGAGAGGGACAGATACGCAGTATTTT
>NA|12|NA|TRBV7-9|TRBJ1-2
CASRGANYGYTF
TGTGCCAGCCGGGGGGCTAACTATGGCTACACCTTC
>NA|19|NA|TRBV4-2|TRBJ2-7
CASSQDTTKGLSLSYEQYF
TGTGCCAGCAGCCAAGATACAACTAAGGGACTTTCACTCTCCTACGAGCAGTACTTC
>TRBD1|13|NA|TRBV6-1|TRBJ2-3
CASKTGKTDTQYF
TGTGCCAGTAAGACAGGGAAAACAGATACGCAGTATTTT
>TRBD2|16|NA|TRBV4-2|TRBJ2-7
CASSHSGTSGPYEQYF
TGTGCCAGCAGCCATTCCGGGACTAGCGGACCCTACGAGCAGTACTTC
>TRBD1|15|few|TRBV14|TRBJ2-7
CASSLGQGGTYEQYF
TGTGCCAGCAGTCTGGGACAGGGGGGTACCTACGAGCAGTACTTC
>NA|14|NA|TRBV19|TRBJ2-2
CASSIVRGAGELFF
TGTGCCAGTAGTATAGTAAGGGGCGCCGGGGAGCTGTTTTTT
>TRBD1|15|NA|TRBV11-3|TRBJ2-2
CASSLGGTGTGELFF
TGTGCCAGCAGCTTAGGGGGGACAGGGACCGGGGAGCTGTTTTTT
>NA|16|NA|TRBV19|TRBJ1-4
CASSIPGDSTNEKLFF
TGTGCCAGTAGTATTCCCGGGGATTCAACTAATGAAAAACTGTTTTTT
>NA|15|few|TRBV7-2|TRBJ1-5
CASSLGGGVGQPQHF
TGTGCCAGCAGCTTAGGAGGCGGGGTAGGTCAGCCCCAGCATTTT
>NA|18|NA|TRBV19|TRBJ1-2
CASSPGYRRALWSYGYTF
TGTGCCAGTAGTCCGGGGTACAGGAGGGCGCTTTGGTCCTATGGCTACACCTTC
>NA|15|few|TRBV7-2|TRBJ1-1
CASSLYQGPNTEAFF
TGTGCCAGCAGCTTATATCAGGGCCCAAACACTGAAGCTTTCTTT
>NA|14|NA|TRBV11-2|TRBJ2-7
CASSLERDFYEQYF
TGTGCCAGCAGCTTAGAGAGGGACTTCTACGAGCAGTACTTC
>NA|14|NA|TRBV7-9|TRBJ2-1
CASSQAGTGNEQFF
TGTGCCAGCAGCCAGGCGGGAACGGGAAATGAGCAGTTCTTC
>TRBD2|15|NA|TRBV5-6|TRBJ2-7
CASSLVSSGHYEQYF
TGTGCCAGCAGCTTGGTGTCTAGCGGACACTACGAGCAGTACTTC
>NA|13|NA|TRBV5-5|TRBJ1-1
CASSFWADTEAFF
TGTGCCAGCAGCTTTTGGGCTGACACTGAAGCTTTCTTT